Below are 5 T cell receptor beta chains sequenced from a single sample in a study of tumor-infiltrating lymphocytes in primary liver carcinoma. TCR beta cDNA was reverse-transcribed from about 500 ng of total RNA. The reaction used a constant-region primer and ProtoScript II reverse transcriptase. Sequencing libraries for TCR beta derived from three nested multiplex PCR rounds that used slightly modified ARM-PCR. TRBV1-TRBV30 forward primers paired with a C-beta reverse primer were used in the first two PCR rounds, which ran approximately 10 cycles each. TCRdb ran MiXCR on the multiplex PCR reads and lists one entry per CDR3 protein. The repertoire has about 54,000 distinct CDR3 sequences, about 70% of them found once; the top ten carry around 25%. Co-extracted RNA and DNA came from roughly 21-30 mg of unsorted bulk tissue. The sample consisted of liver tumor tissue from sampling region 2. Subset reported: tumor region T2, inferior pole. Receptors were obtained from a man aged 35 to 55 with primary liver carcinoma and hepatitis B virus infection.

As to this clonotype: This sequence may be a read error, since a much larger clone differs from it by one base. The chain employs TRBV7-9 and TRBJ1-2; 7 bases are a match to TRBD1. CDR3 length: 14 residues. V shed 3 bases and J 3 bases; nucleotides not matched to a gene: 4. Per the germline V gene, CDR1 is SEHNR and CDR2 is FQNEAQ (reference sequence). The CDR3 here is CASSLVDRDYGYTF. CDR3 in DNA: TGTGCCAGCAGCTTGGTAGACAGGGACTATGGCTACACCTTC.

V gene TRBV29-1 combines with J gene TRBJ2-3; D may correspond to TRBD1 or TRBD2 (5 bases each). Trimming took off 4 bases at V and 4 bases at J, with 18 bases between the two ends. The germline gives CDR1 SQVTM, CDR2 ANQGSEA. The CDR3 spans 15 residues. CDR3 in amino acids: CSVGSGLLGADTQYF. In DNA form, the CDR3 reads TGCAGCGTTGGGAGCGGTCTGCTAGGGGCAGATACGCAGTATTTT.

As concerns this clonotype: Germline and junction disagree at one end, which may indicate a read error. The chain joins TRBV11-2 to TRBJ2-7; D perhaps matches TRBD2 (6 bases). This CDR3 has 16 residues. Germline CDR1 is SGHAT and CDR2 is FQNNGV. The chain's CDR3 is CASKFFPSGGVYERYF. DNA of the CDR3: TGTGCCAGCAAATTCTTCCCCAGCGGAGGGGTTTACGAGCGGTACTTC.

This clonotype has at least ten counts. The chain couples TRBV5-5 to TRBJ2-2; maybe TRBD2 (6 bases). There are 16 residues in the CDR3. Germline loops: CDR1 SGHKS, CDR2 YYEKEE (reference sequence). The V end lost 4 bases, the J end lost 1 base, and 14 bases lay between the germline ends. The chain's CDR3 is CASSLEPSENTGELFF. The CDR3 coding sequence is TGTGCCAGCAGCCTGGAGCCTAGCGAGAACACCGGGGAGCTGTTTTTT. The full variable domain, rest sourced from reference TRBV5-5 and TRBJ2-2, is DAGVTQSPTHLIKTRGQQVTLRCSPISGHKSVSWYQQVLGQGPQFIFQYYEKEERGRGNFPDRFSARQFPNYSSELNVNALLLGDSALYLCASSLEPSENTGELFFGEGSRLTVL.

The table lists this clonotype with a few counts. The junction shows a germline mismatch at one end, possibly a read error. CDR3 sequence (DNA): TGTGCCAGCAGTGATAAGGGGGAGCTAAGCAATCAGCTCCAGCATTTT. This encodes CASSDKGELSNQLQHF. The chain employs TRBV6-1 and TRBJ1-5; possible D gene TRBD1, 6 bases. CDR1 and CDR2 (germline): MNHNS, SASEGT. The CDR3 spans 16 residues.